These T cell receptor beta chains were read from a single sample in a study of blood T cell repertoires in COVID-19. Repertoires were generated with immunoSEQ multiplex PCR, while TCRdb's copy carries only in-frame clones and drops some. The sample carries almost 250,000 clones, more than 75% recorded once. Material for sequencing was peripheral blood. All receptors derive from a woman in her sixties or seventies who had recovered from COVID-19. The conserved cysteine and the conserved F or W are not part of the CDR3 here.

v_call: TRBV18
j_call: TRBJ2-7
cdr3_aa: ASSRTGEVYEQY

v_call: TRBV27
j_call: TRBJ2-2
cdr3_aa: ASSFLQGRAGELF

v_call: TRBV5-1
j_call: TRBJ2-3
cdr3_aa: ASSEEGAVTDTQY

v_call: TRBV9
j_call: TRBJ1-2
cdr3_aa: ASSPGTGGDYGYT

v_call: TRBV7-3
j_call: TRBJ2-2
cdr3_aa: ASSSGEYTGELF

v_call: TRBV29-1
j_call: TRBJ2-1
cdr3_aa: SVGAGDPTYNEQF

v_call: TRBV7-2
j_call: TRBJ2-1
cdr3_aa: ASSLLSGHGSFNEQF

v_call: TRBV2
j_call: TRBJ1-5
cdr3_aa: ASRTGAVVSQPQH

v_call: TRBV2
j_call: TRBJ2-7
cdr3_aa: ATHLFLLNEQY

v_call: TRBV7-2
j_call: TRBJ2-1
cdr3_aa: ASRPSSLNNEQF

v_call: TRBV5-6
j_call: TRBJ2-7
cdr3_aa: ASSRGVYEQY

v_call: TRBV3-1/TRBV3-2
j_call: TRBJ1-1
cdr3_aa: ASSQGLQGAAF

v_call: TRBV18
j_call: TRBJ2-2
cdr3_aa: ASSPAVSGITGELF

v_call: TRBV7-9
j_call: TRBJ2-7
cdr3_aa: ASSPRTSGGGYEQY

v_call: TRBV18
j_call: TRBJ1-6
cdr3_aa: ASSPPTGRSLH

v_call: TRBV27
j_call: TRBJ2-5
cdr3_aa: ASSISGTGWETQY